One sample yielded the 30 T cell receptor beta chains listed below, sequenced in a study of T cell changes during pregnancy in multiple sclerosis. Repertoires were generated with immunoSEQ multiplex PCR, while TCRdb's copy carries only in-frame clones and drops some. The sample lists about 61,000 clones, 85% to 90% occurring once. The sample consisted of peripheral blood, taken in the first trimester of pregnancy. Receptors originate from a female donor in good health, enrolled as a control in a pregnancy study.

In its sample, this clone was seen once. This sequence joins TRBV9 and TRBJ2-3; 8 bases map to TRBD2. Germline V CDR1 and CDR2: SGDLS, YYNGEE. The J segment lost 6 bases and the V segment lost 2 bases, leaving 5 bases of the junction unmatched. This CDR3 region has 14 residues. The CDR3 sequence is CASSVSGGRDTQYF. DNA of the CDR3: TGTGCCAGCAGCGTCAGCGGGGGAAGGGATACGCAGTATTTT.

This clone showed up just a few times. This chain connects TRBV30 to TRBJ1-5; 8 positions agree with TRBD1. The germline CDR1 and CDR2 sequences are GTSNPN and SVGIG (reference sequence). CDR3 size: 14 residues. The ends lost 2 bases at V and 6 bases at J; junction bases unmatched: 6. CDR3 in amino acids: CAWSRTGLSQPQHF. The CDR3 DNA follows: TGTGCCTGGAGTCGGACAGGGCTCAGTCAGCCCCAGCATTTT. The complete variable domain, with remaining parts taken from reference TRBV30 and TRBJ1-5, reads SQTIHQWPATLVQPVGSPLSLECTVEGTSNPNLYWYRQAAGRGLQLLFYSVGIGQISSEVPQNLSASRPQDRQFILSSKKLLLSDSGFYLCAWSRTGLSQPQHFGDGTRLSIL.

On this clone itself: The same CDR3 also results from other DNA sequences found in this sample. The chain's CDR3 is CASSQDGPGSGSPLHF. The CDR3 region has the DNA TGCGCCAGCAGCCAAGACGGCCCGGGTAGCGGATCACCCCTCCACTTT. The chain links TRBV4-3 to TRBJ1-6; D unresolved. Germline V CDR1 and CDR2: LGHNA, YSLEER. Trimming took 0 bases from V and 10 from J, leaving 16 bases between them. The CDR3 contains 16 residues.

This clone was detected once. The chain has TRBV5-1 and TRBJ2-7, with TRBD1 matching over 7 bases. Trimming took 3 bases from V and 0 from J; bases not matched to a gene: 6. Germline V gene lookup returns CDR1 SGHRS and CDR2 YFSETQ. This CDR3 region has 15 residues. The DNA for the CDR3 is TGCGCCAGCAGCTGGGGGACAGCAGACTCCTACGAGCAGTACTTC. Translation gives CASSWGTADSYEQYF.

The rearrangement uses TRBV2 and TRBJ2-1, with 8 positions matching TRBD2. The CDR3 spans 17 residues. The trim removed 6 bases at V and 2 bases at J, leaving 12 bases unmatched. Germline V gene data show CDR1 as SNHLY and CDR2 as FYNNEI. The CDR3 DNA is TGTGCCAGCAGGCAGGCGGGGGGCTCGGGGACCTACAATGAGCAGTTCTTC. Its translation: CASRQAGGSGTYNEQFF.

The chain recombines TRBV2 with TRBJ2-5; D unresolved. The CDR3 is made up of 12 amino acids. The V and J ends lost 6 bases and 3 bases respectively, with 8 bases between them. From germline, CDR1 is SNHLY and CDR2 FYNNEI. For the CDR3, the DNA is TGTGCCAGCAGGTGGGCTGAAGAGACCCAGTACTTC. This sequence encodes CASRWAEETQYF.

CDR3 amino acids: CASSQRVPAGANTGELFF. In DNA form, the CDR3 reads TGCGCCAGCAGCCAAAGGGTCCCGGCGGGGGCAAACACCGGGGAGCTGTTTTTT. V usage is TRBV4-3 and J usage is TRBJ2-2; tentative D call: TRBD2 (7 bases). CDR1 LGHNA and CDR2 YSLEER come from the germline V gene. The CDR3 totals 18 residues. V lost 2 bases and J lost 2, with 18 bases in between.

J is TRBJ1-3 and V is TRBV11-3; D is uncertain. Trimming shortened V by 3 bases and J by 7 bases, and 4 bases separated the two germline ends. Per germline, CDR1 SGHNT and CDR2 YENEEA. The CDR3 extends over 11 amino acids. CDR3 nucleotides: TGTGCCAGCAGCTTTTCGAACACCATATATTTT. Translated: CASSFSNTIYF.

The chain has TRBV6-5 and TRBJ2-3, with 7 bases lining up with TRBD1. The CDR3 length is 15 residues. V was pared by 2 bases and J by 5 bases, with 7 bases of the junction left unmatched. Germline CDR1 MNHEY, CDR2 SVGAGI. CDR3 DNA sequence: TGTGCCAGCAGTTACAAGAGACAGGGAAGAGATACGCAGTATTTT. Residues: CASSYKRQGRDTQYF.

The chain has TRBV7-7 and TRBJ1-3; no definite D call. Germline loops: CDR1 SSHAT, CDR2 FNYEAQ (reference sequence). The CDR3 covers 13 residues. The CDR3 sequence: CAGPPPPGNTIYF. CDR3 nucleotides: TGTGCTGGGCCGCCACCACCTGGAAACACCATATATTTT. Full variable domain (remainder filled in from reference TRBV7-7 and TRBJ1-3): GAGVSQSPRYKVTKRGQDVTLRCDPISSHATLYWYQQALGQGPEFLTYFNYEAQPDKSGLPSDRFSAERPEGSISTLTIQRTEQRDSAMYRCAGPPPPGNTIYFGEGSWLTVV.

The chain employs TRBV7-3 and TRBJ2-5; 12 bases are a match to TRBD2. Germline values: CDR1 SGHTA, CDR2 FQGTGA. The V and J ends lost 2 bases and 5 bases, in that order; junction bases with no gene match: 12. This CDR3 has 18 amino acids. The chain's CDR3 is CASSLFGLAGTNGETQYF. The DNA for the CDR3 is TGTGCCAGCAGCTTATTTGGACTAGCGGGAACGAATGGGGAGACCCAGTACTTC.

This rearrangement joins TRBV4-3 to TRBJ1-1, with 7 nucleotides matching TRBD1. The J segment lost 6 bases and the V segment lost 4 bases, leaving 5 bases of the junction unmatched. This CDR3 is built from 13 residues. Germline assignment: CDR1 LGHNA and CDR2 YSLEER. The CDR3 spells CASSRDRAPEAFF. The CDR3 DNA reads as TGCGCCAGCAGCCGAGACAGGGCGCCTGAAGCTTTCTTT.

CDR3 in amino acids: CASSMSPTMNTEAFF. In DNA, the CDR3 is TGCGCCAGCAGCATGAGCCCTACTATGAACACTGAAGCTTTCTTT. The V gene is TRBV5-1, the J gene TRBJ1-1; D ambiguous. CDR1 and CDR2 (germline): SGHRS, YFSETQ. The CDR3 is 15 amino acids. Trimming removed 4 bases at V and 0 bases at J, with 13 bases between.

CDR3 region: CASSLTPTVYSNQPQHF. The CDR3 DNA reads as TGCGCCAGCTCCCTGACTCCTACGGTGTATAGCAATCAGCCCCAGCATTTT. This chain joins TRBV4-1 and TRBJ1-5; D is uncertain. V was clipped by 8 bases and J by 0 bases, with 20 bases between them. Germline V gives CDR1 MGHRA, CDR2 YSYEKL. The CDR3 runs to 17 residues.

The chain links TRBV6-5 to TRBJ1-1; D gene uncertain. This CDR3 has 12 residues. Germline V gene lookup returns CDR1 MNHEY and CDR2 SVGAGI. The germline V and J ends were trimmed by 2 bases and 6 bases, with 7 bases remaining between them. CDR3 amino acids: CASSYGRAEAFF. CDR3 bases: TGTGCCAGCAGTTACGGGAGGGCTGAAGCTTTCTTT.

The V and J genes are TRBV5-1 and TRBJ1-1, with D maybe TRBD1 (6 bases). Trimming took off 3 bases at V and 0 bases at J, with 9 bases between the two ends. Germline V CDR1 and CDR2: SGHRS, YFSETQ. This CDR3 spans 14 amino acids. The CDR3 loop reads CASSWDTMNTEAFF. Here the CDR3 DNA reads TGCGCCAGCAGCTGGGACACCATGAACACTGAAGCTTTCTTT. The full variable domain, its missing parts supplied by reference TRBV5-1 and TRBJ1-1, is KAGVTQTPRYLIKTRGQQVTLSCSPISGHRSVSWYQQTPGQGLQFLFEYFSETQRNKGNFPGRFSGRQFSNSRSEMNVSTLELGDSALYLCASSWDTMNTEAFFGQGTRLTVV.

This clone was seen just once. The chain recombines TRBV7-9 with TRBJ1-4, with D tentatively TRBD1 (6 bases). The V gene's germline CDR1 is SEHNR and CDR2 FQNEAQ (reference sequence). The CDR3 loop spans 15 amino acids. Between the trimmed V and J ends, which lost 2 bases and 7 bases, there was a span of 14 bases. This CDR3 is CASSLPEQGFEKLFF. DNA for the CDR3: TGTGCCAGCAGCTTACCAGAACAGGGCTTTGAAAAACTGTTTTTT. The full variable domain, its missing parts supplied by reference TRBV7-9 and TRBJ1-4, is DTGVSQNPRHKITKRGQNVTFRCDPISEHNRLYWYRQTLGQGPEFLTYFQNEAQLEKSRLLSDRFSAERPKGSFSTLEIQRTEQGDSAMYLCASSLPEQGFEKLFFGSGTQLSVL.

V and J are TRBV7-2 and TRBJ2-5; D is ambiguous. CDR3 length equals 13 residues. In germline, CDR1 is SGHTA, CDR2 FQGNSA. Trimming took off 6 bases at V and 5 bases at J, with 13 bases between the two ends. Here the CDR3 DNA reads TGTGCCAGCAGTTTATACGACGGGGAGACCCAGTACTTC. It translates to CASSLYDGETQYF.

The chain uses TRBV2 and TRBJ2-7, with 8 bases aligning to TRBD2. The CDR3 is made up of 15 amino acids. With V trimmed by 4 bases and J by 2 bases, 7 bases remained unmatched. Germline assignment: CDR1 SNHLY and CDR2 FYNNEI. The CDR3 DNA is TGTGCCAGCAGTGCGGGGGGGATCGCGGCCTACGAGCAGTACTTC. It yields the protein CASSAGGIAAYEQYF.

V is TRBV25-1 and J is TRBJ2-7; 8 nucleotides align to TRBD1. The CDR3 has 15 residues. Losses at the gene ends were 6 bases for V and 5 bases for J; bases not matched to a gene: 12. The germline V gene encodes CDR1 MGHDK and CDR2 SYGVNS. The CDR3 protein is CASSSGQAVWHEQYF. As DNA, the CDR3 is TGTGCCAGCAGCTCGGGACAGGCGGTGTGGCACGAGCAGTACTTC.

The V and J genes are TRBV30 and TRBJ1-5; 9 bases line up with TRBD1. Germline V gene sequence: CDR1 GTSNPN, CDR2 SVGIG (reference sequence). V trimming: 0 bases; J trimming: 1 base; junction bases outside the gene matches: 1. This CDR3 has 15 amino acids. The CDR3 DNA reads TGTGCCTGGAGTGTCGGACAGGGGAGCAATCAGCCCCAGCATTTT. Translating gives CAWSVGQGSNQPQHF.

The CDR3 is CASSEITGGTEAFF. The CDR3 DNA reads TGTGCCAGCAGTGAGATCACAGGGGGCACTGAAGCTTTCTTT. The J gene is TRBJ1-1, the V gene TRBV28; 8 nucleotides line up with TRBD1. CDR3 length equals 14 residues. Germline-derived CDR1 and CDR2 are MDHEN and SYDVKM. J lost 4 bases, V lost 5 bases, and 6 bases had no gene match.

The V gene is TRBV7-6, the J gene TRBJ2-7, with 8 bases lining up with TRBD2. CDR3 length: 15 amino acids. Germline values: CDR1 SGHVS, CDR2 FNYEAQ. The J segment lost 1 base and the V segment lost 1 base, leaving 3 bases of the junction unmatched. The CDR3 DNA is TGTGCCAGCAGCTTAGAGGGCGGGGGGTCCTACGAGCAGTACTTC. This sequence encodes CASSLEGGGSYEQYF.

J is TRBJ2-7 and V is TRBV19; maybe TRBD1 (5 bases). The V gene's germline CDR1 is LNHDA and CDR2 SQIVND (reference sequence). This CDR3 has 14 residues. Trimming pared 5 bases from V and 0 bases from J, leaving 11 bases between. Written as DNA, the CDR3 is TGTGCCAGTAGTGACACAGGAAGCTCCTACGAGCAGTACTTC. Amino acids: CASSDTGSSYEQYF.

The chain has TRBV4-3 and TRBJ1-4, with D possibly being TRBD1 (5 bases). Germline V gene lookup returns CDR1 LGHNA and CDR2 YSLEER. The CDR3 is made up of 13 amino acids. Trimming removed 4 bases from V and 15 bases from J, with 18 bases in between. The CDR3 DNA sequence: TGCGCCAGCAGCCCATACAGGAAAGGTATTTTGTTTTTT. This gives the protein CASSPYRKGILFF.

The rearrangement joins TRBV4-1 to TRBJ1-5; D is possibly TRBD1 (5 bases). This CDR3 region has 17 residues. Trimming stripped 2 bases from V and 4 bases from J, with 18 bases between. Germline V gene lookup returns CDR1 MGHRA and CDR2 YSYEKL. CDR3 in DNA: TGCGCCAGCAGCCAACTCCCTGGGGCAGGCTCGAATCAGCCCCAGCATTTT. This codes for CASSQLPGAGSNQPQHF.

The V gene is TRBV4-1, the J gene TRBJ2-6, with D possibly matching TRBD1 (6 bases). This CDR3 is built from 15 residues. Germline CDR1 reads MGHRA; CDR2 reads YSYEKL. The V end was cut by 6 bases, the J end by 0 bases, with 9 bases between. CDR3 sequence: CASRGHRSGANVLTF. CDR3 sequence (DNA): TGCGCCAGCAGGGGACACCGCTCTGGGGCCAACGTCCTGACTTTC.

This clone appeared once. V and J are TRBV5-4 and TRBJ2-7, with D unclear. Germline V gene lookup returns CDR1 SGHNT and CDR2 YYREEE (reference sequence). V was trimmed by 0 bases and J by 0 bases, leaving 7 bases between them. The CDR3 contains 14 residues. The CDR3 DNA reads TGTGCCAGCAGCTTGGAATTTAGCTCCTACGAGCAGTACTTC. It yields the protein CASSLEFSSYEQYF. Combining the CDR3 with reference TRBV5-4 and TRBJ2-7 gives the whole variable domain ETGVTQSPTHLIKTRGQQVTLRCSSQSGHNTVSWYQQALGQGPQFIFQYYREEENGRGNFPPRFSGLQFPNYSSELNVNALELDDSALYLCASSLEFSSYEQYFGPGTRLTVT.

V usage is TRBV30 and J usage is TRBJ1-1; 7 bases are shared with TRBD1. Trimming at V came to 1 base and at J to 5 bases, leaving 7 bases not matched to a gene. The CDR3 covers 14 residues. The germline V gene encodes CDR1 GTSNPN and CDR2 SVGIG (reference sequence). CDR3 bases: TGTGCCTGGAGTGGCGGAGGGGGCAATACTGAAGCTTTCTTT. Translated: CAWSGGGGNTEAFF.

CDR3 sequence: CASSSHGVEAEAFF. The CDR3 region has the DNA TGTGCCAGCAGCTCCCACGGGGTAGAGGCTGAAGCTTTCTTT. The chain has TRBV5-4 and TRBJ1-1; D is unresolved. CDR1 SGHNT and CDR2 YYREEE come from the germline V gene (reference sequence). The CDR3 loop spans 14 amino acids. V gave up 3 bases and J gave up 6 bases, with 15 bases separating them.